The 25 T cell receptor beta chains reported below all come from one sample, sequenced in a study of human T cells and chemical hapten exposure. Each CDR3 protein gets one entry after TCRdb re-called the RACE reads with MiXCR. The data show some 65,000 distinct CDR3 sequences, roughly 6.6% seen once. Time point indicated: healthy volunteer bleed at 6 weeks. Researchers extracted total RNA from unfractionated whole blood. The sequenced sample was whole blood. These receptor sequences come from a female donor in good health. Some clones in this sample may be carry-over from other donors' samples.

This clonotype was recorded many times. V usage is TRBV7-9 and J usage is TRBJ2-1, with 9 bases matching TRBD2. This CDR3 has 14 amino acids. Germline CDR1 SEHNR, CDR2 FQNEAQ (reference sequence). V shed 6 bases and J 10 bases; nucleotides not matched to a gene: 10. CDR3 in amino acids: CASSFSGSTDEQFF. CDR3 bases: TGTGCCAGCAGTTTTAGCGGGAGCACGGACGAGCAGTTCTTC.

This clonotype was seen ten or more times. The chain combines TRBV4-1 with TRBJ2-5, with TRBD1 matching over 8 bases. Germline assignment: CDR1 MGHRA and CDR2 YSYEKL. J lost 3 bases, V lost 2 bases, and 2 bases had no gene match. The CDR3 totals 14 residues. The CDR3 nucleotides are TGCGCCAGCAGCCAATCGGACAGGGAAGAGACCCAGTACTTC. The encoded protein is CASSQSDREETQYF.

Ten or more counts support this clonotype. The chain recombines TRBV6-6 with TRBJ2-1, with TRBD2 matching 7 bases. Trimming took 5 bases from V and 14 from J; bases not matched to a gene: 9. Per germline, CDR1 MNHNY and CDR2 SVGAGI (reference sequence). The CDR3 runs to 12 residues. Here the CDR3 DNA reads TGTGCCAGCAGTCCCGGCGGGGGTGAAGAGTTCTTC. Encoded protein: CASSPGGGEEFF.

Only a few counts were recorded for this clonotype. The chain recombines TRBV28 with TRBJ2-4, with a tentative D call TRBD1 (5 bases). The V gene's germline CDR1 is MDHEN and CDR2 SYDVKM. The germline V and J ends were trimmed by 7 bases and 3 bases, with 16 bases remaining between them. This CDR3 is built from 15 residues. This CDR3 is CASTPAGFIKNIQYF. CDR3 DNA: TGTGCCAGCACCCCAGCAGGGTTTATCAAAAACATTCAGTACTTC.

This clonotype was seen at least ten times. The rearrangement joins TRBV2 to TRBJ2-3; D assignment may be TRBD1 or TRBD2 (6 bases each). This CDR3 spans 12 amino acids. The germline CDR1 and CDR2 sequences are SNHLY and FYNNEI. V was shortened by 6 bases and J by 5 bases, with 9 bases between the two germline ends. The CDR3 DNA sequence: TGTGCCAGCAGCGGGGGCTTAGATACGCAGTATTTT. Its protein product is CASSGGLDTQYF.

This clonotype was seen a few times. The chain joins TRBV20-1 to TRBJ2-5; 7 bases agree with TRBD1. CDR3 length: 15 residues. The V gene end was trimmed by 0 bases and the J gene end by 1 base; junction bases not matched to a gene: 5. Germline lookup yields CDR1 DFQATT and CDR2 SNEGSKA (reference sequence). CDR3 region: CSARDPGDSQETQYF. DNA for the CDR3: TGCAGTGCTAGAGACCCAGGGGACAGCCAAGAGACCCAGTACTTC.

The rearrangement joins TRBV10-3 to TRBJ2-7, with a possible D match to TRBD1 (5 bases). The CDR3 sequence is 13 residues long. The V and J ends lost 6 bases and 0 bases respectively, with 9 bases between them. In germline, CDR1 is ENHRY, CDR2 SYGVKD. DNA of the CDR3: TGTGCCATCAGCTTAGACAGCTCCTACGAGCAGTACTTC. It codes for CAISLDSSYEQYF.

The chain combines TRBV7-3 with TRBJ2-3; 8 nucleotides align to TRBD2. Trimming cost V 5 bases and J 6 bases; bases outside gene matches: 4. Per the germline V gene, CDR1 is SGHTA and CDR2 is FQGTGA. The CDR3 spans 13 residues. DNA of the CDR3: TGTGCCAGCAGCCTGACTAGCGAGGATACGCAGTATTTT. Translation: CASSLTSEDTQYF.

The CDR3 is CASSSTGGNTIYF. CDR3 DNA sequence: TGTGCCAGCAGTTCCACAGGGGGAAACACCATATATTTT. This sequence joins TRBV6-5 and TRBJ1-3; perhaps TRBD1 as D (6 bases). CDR1 is MNHEY, CDR2 SVGAGI, per germline. V was shortened by 4 bases and J by 4 bases, with 8 bases between the two germline ends. This CDR3 is built from 13 residues.

The chain carries TRBV15 and TRBJ1-4; TRBD1 aligns across 8 bases. The CDR3 totals 15 residues. The V segment lost 4 bases and the J segment 8 bases; nucleotides outside the gene matches: 9. CDR1 is LNHNV and CDR2 is YYDKDF in the germline V gene (reference sequence). The DNA for the CDR3 is TGTGCCACCAGCAAAACACGGACAGGGTTCGAAAAACTGTTTTTT. It translates to CATSKTRTGFEKLFF.

This chain connects TRBV7-8 to TRBJ2-1; D tentatively reads TRBD1 or TRBD2 (5 bases each). V gave up 1 base and J gave up 7 bases, with 14 bases separating them. The CDR3 runs to 15 residues. CDR1 is SGHVS, CDR2 FQNEAQ, per germline. In DNA form, the CDR3 reads TGTGCCAGCAGCTTAGAAGGGACCGAGGAGAATGAGCAGTTCTTC. It yields the protein CASSLEGTEENEQFF.

V and J are TRBV6-5 and TRBJ1-1, with D hard to call. The CDR3 is 15 amino acids. Per germline, CDR1 MNHEY and CDR2 SVGAGI. Trimming stripped 2 bases from V and 5 bases from J, with 15 bases between. The CDR3 region is CASSYDREGRTEAFF. The CDR3 DNA sequence: TGTGCCAGCAGTTACGATCGAGAAGGGAGGACTGAAGCTTTCTTT.

This clonotype has just a few counts. The rearrangement uses TRBV6-6 and TRBJ1-2, with a weak D call TRBD1 (5 bases). The V gene's germline CDR1 is MNHNY and CDR2 SVGAGI (reference sequence). The V end lost 7 bases, the J end lost 2 bases, and 20 bases lay between the germline ends. The CDR3 is 16 residues long. The CDR3 protein is CASTTTERGTNYGYTF. In DNA form, the CDR3 reads TGTGCCAGCACCACTACAGAACGAGGGACCAACTATGGCTACACCTTC.

This clonotype came up many times. The chain carries TRBV5-1 and TRBJ1-6, with a weak D call TRBD1 (5 bases). The germline gives CDR1 SGHRS, CDR2 YFSETQ. Deletions cut 6 bases from V and 7 bases from J, with 11 bases between. CDR3 length equals 13 residues. The CDR3 here is CASMATENSPLHF. The CDR3 nucleotides read TGCGCCAGCATGGCGACAGAGAATTCACCCCTCCACTTT.

The chain links TRBV10-3 to TRBJ1-1, with D perhaps matching TRBD1 (5 bases). Trimming stripped 3 bases from V and 1 base from J, with 9 bases between. Per the germline V gene, CDR1 is ENHRY and CDR2 is SYGVKD. The CDR3 has 14 amino acids. CDR3 protein: CAISDGGKNTEAFF. CDR3 nucleotides: TGTGCCATCAGTGATGGGGGGAAGAACACTGAAGCTTTCTTT.

The chain links TRBV29-1 to TRBJ2-2; D may be TRBD2 (6 bases). V was trimmed by 4 bases and J by 0 bases, leaving 9 bases between them. Germline CDR1 SQVTM, CDR2 ANQGSEA. The length of the CDR3 is 14 residues. Written as DNA, the CDR3 is TGCAGCGTTGTGACGGGGGCGAACACCGGGGAGCTGTTTTTT. Encoded protein: CSVVTGANTGELFF.

This clonotype occurred many times. The chain is built from TRBV20-1 and TRBJ1-1, with no clear D. Germline assignment: CDR1 DFQATT and CDR2 SNEGSKA (reference sequence). This CDR3 has 14 amino acids. The V gene lost 1 base and the J gene lost 0 bases, with 9 bases spanning the gap. The CDR3 nucleotides read TGCAGTGCTAGAGGGCCCTTGTTGAACACTGAAGCTTTCTTT. Its translation is CSARGPLLNTEAFF.

This clonotype has a count of ten or more. The chain couples TRBV7-8 to TRBJ2-3, with 7 bases identical to TRBD2. With 1 base clipped from V and 3 bases from J, the junction kept 7 bases outside the gene matches. The V gene's germline CDR1 is SGHVS and CDR2 FQNEAQ. The CDR3 covers 16 residues. The CDR3 region is CASSLVPSGLTDTQYF. The CDR3 DNA is TGTGCCAGCAGCTTAGTGCCTAGCGGATTAACAGATACGCAGTATTTT. Full variable domain (missing parts from reference TRBV7-8 and TRBJ2-3): GAGVSQSPRYKVAKRGQDVALRCDPISGHVSLFWYQQALGQGPEFLTYFQNEAQLDKSGLPSDRFFAERPEGSVSTLKIQRTQQEDSAVYLCASSLVPSGLTDTQYFGPGTRLTVL.

Ten or more counts support this clonotype. This rearrangement joins TRBV18 to TRBJ1-2, with D possibly matching TRBD1 (6 bases). Germline values: CDR1 KGHSH, CDR2 LQKENI. The V end lost 3 bases, the J end lost 6 bases, and 11 bases lay between the germline ends. There are 13 residues in the CDR3. For the CDR3, the DNA is TGTGCCAGCTCACCGAGACAGGAAGATGGCTACACCTTC. Protein: CASSPRQEDGYTF.

The table lists this clonotype with many counts. The gene calls are TRBV15 and TRBJ2-2; no clear D gene. There are 13 residues in the CDR3. Germline V CDR1 and CDR2: LNHNV, YYDKDF (reference sequence). Trimming took 3 bases from V and 4 from J, leaving 6 bases between them. The CDR3 protein is CATSSSITGELFF. The CDR3 nucleotides read TGTGCCACCAGCAGCTCTATCACCGGGGAGCTGTTTTTT.

The chain has TRBV5-1 and TRBJ2-7, with D perhaps TRBD2 (6 bases). This CDR3 has 15 residues. The V end was cut by 3 bases, the J end by 3 bases, with 16 bases between. CDR1 SGHRS and CDR2 YFSETQ come from the germline V gene. The CDR3 DNA sequence: TGCGCCAGCAGCTCTGAATACGCGGGACGCTACGAGCAGTACTTC. Its protein product is CASSSEYAGRYEQYF.

The chain recombines TRBV6-2 or TRBV6-3 with TRBJ2-3; 9 bases are shared with TRBD2. The CDR3 runs 15 residues. The V gene end was trimmed by 6 bases and the J gene end by 4 bases; junction bases not matched to a gene: 8. Germline V lookup: CDR1 MNHEY, CDR2 SVGEGT. The CDR3, as DNA: TGTGCCAGCAGCTCGACTAGCGGAGCCGCAGATACGCAGTATTTT. Translation: CASSSTSGAADTQYF.

This clonotype was seen repeatedly, ten times or more. CDR3 loop: CASSLSSGSHYNEQFF. CDR3 in DNA: TGTGCCAGCAGCTTAAGTAGCGGGAGCCATTACAATGAGCAGTTCTTC. This chain joins TRBV7-2 and TRBJ2-1; 9 bases align to TRBD2. CDR1 and CDR2 from the germline V gene are SGHTA and FQGNSA. V trimming: 2 bases; J trimming: 4 bases; junction bases outside the gene matches: 6. The CDR3 has 16 residues.

This rearrangement joins TRBV5-1 to TRBJ2-3; 7 bases are a match to TRBD2. CDR1 is SGHRS, CDR2 YFSETQ, per germline. This CDR3 region has 15 residues. The J segment lost 1 base and the V segment lost 6 bases, leaving 8 bases of the junction unmatched. The chain's CDR3 is CASTPSGGGTDTQYF. CDR3 in DNA: TGCGCCAGCACCCCTAGCGGAGGTGGCACAGATACGCAGTATTTT.

The sample holds many counts of this clonotype. V usage is TRBV28 and J usage is TRBJ1-6, with D perhaps TRBD1 (6 bases). V was clipped by 6 bases and J by 9 bases, with 18 bases between them. The CDR3 contains 15 residues. The germline gives CDR1 MDHEN, CDR2 SYDVKM. This CDR3 reads CASSPLQGLGSPLHF. As DNA, the CDR3 is TGTGCCAGCAGCCCCCTACAGGGTTTGGGTTCACCCCTCCACTTT.